This TCR beta chain derives from a study of blood T cell repertoires in COVID-19. The CDR3 spans 12 residues. Trimming left V 5 bases short and J 14 bases short, with 16 bases between. Profiling relied on immunoSEQ multiplex PCR, and the TCRdb table lists in-frame clones only, not all of them. The repertoire includes approximately 180,000 clones, approximately 87% of them detected once, and approximately 12% sits in the top ten. The material sequenced was peripheral blood. The TCR comes from a woman between 65 and 79 years old with COVID-19, enrolled during active disease. The chain combines TRBV12-3 or TRBV12-4 with TRBJ1-5; D call uncertain. CDR3 nucleotides: TGTGCCAGCAGTAGAGATGAGGGTAGTAAGCATTTT. Protein: CASSRDEGSKHF.